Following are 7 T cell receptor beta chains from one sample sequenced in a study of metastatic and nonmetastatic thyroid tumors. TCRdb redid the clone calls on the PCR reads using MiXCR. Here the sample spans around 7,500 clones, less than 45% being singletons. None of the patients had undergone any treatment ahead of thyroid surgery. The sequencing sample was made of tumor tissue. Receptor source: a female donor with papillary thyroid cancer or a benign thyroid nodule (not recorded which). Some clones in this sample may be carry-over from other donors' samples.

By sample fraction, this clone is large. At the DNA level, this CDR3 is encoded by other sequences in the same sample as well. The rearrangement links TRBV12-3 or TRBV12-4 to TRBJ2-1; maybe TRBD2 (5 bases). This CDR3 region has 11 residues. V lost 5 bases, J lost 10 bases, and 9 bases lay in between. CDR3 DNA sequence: TGTGCCAGCAGTACCTCGGGGGAGCAGTTCTTC. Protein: CASSTSGEQFF.

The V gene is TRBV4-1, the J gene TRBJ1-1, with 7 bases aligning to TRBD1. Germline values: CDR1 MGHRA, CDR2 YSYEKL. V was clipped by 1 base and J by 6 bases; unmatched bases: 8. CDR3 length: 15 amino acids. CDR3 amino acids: CASSQAVTGPAEAFF. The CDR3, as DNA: TGCGCCAGCAGCCAAGCTGTGACAGGGCCAGCTGAAGCTTTCTTT.

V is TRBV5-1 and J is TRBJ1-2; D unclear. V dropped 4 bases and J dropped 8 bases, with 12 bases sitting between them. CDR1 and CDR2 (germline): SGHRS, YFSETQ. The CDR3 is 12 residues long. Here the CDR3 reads CASSVVVEGYTF. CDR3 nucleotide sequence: TGCGCCAGCAGCGTTGTTGTTGAAGGCTACACCTTC. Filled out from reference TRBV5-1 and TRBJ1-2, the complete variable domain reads KAGVTQTPRYLIKTRGQQVTLSCSPISGHRSVSWYQQTPGQGLQFLFEYFSETQRNKGNFPGRFSGRQFSNSRSEMNVSTLELGDSALYLCASSVVVEGYTFGSGTRLTVV.

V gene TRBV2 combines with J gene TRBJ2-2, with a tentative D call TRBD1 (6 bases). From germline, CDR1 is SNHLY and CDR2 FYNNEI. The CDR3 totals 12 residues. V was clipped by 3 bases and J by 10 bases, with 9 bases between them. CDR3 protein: CASSDSGQELFF. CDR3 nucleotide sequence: TGTGCCAGCAGTGACTCGGGACAGGAGCTGTTTTTT.

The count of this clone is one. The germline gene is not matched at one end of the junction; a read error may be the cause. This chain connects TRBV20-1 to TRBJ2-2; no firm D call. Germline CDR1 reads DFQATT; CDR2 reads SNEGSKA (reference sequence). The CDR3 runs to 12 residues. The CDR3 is CSAPTYTWELFF. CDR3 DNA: TGCAGTGCACCGACCTACACCTGGGAGCTGTTTTTT.

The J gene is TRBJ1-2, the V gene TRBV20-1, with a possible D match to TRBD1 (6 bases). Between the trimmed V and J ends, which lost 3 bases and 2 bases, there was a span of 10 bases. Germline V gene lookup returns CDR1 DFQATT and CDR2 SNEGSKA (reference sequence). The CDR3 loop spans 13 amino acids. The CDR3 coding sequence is TGCAGTGCTAGTGACAGGACCAACTATGGCTACACCTTC. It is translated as CSASDRTNYGYTF.

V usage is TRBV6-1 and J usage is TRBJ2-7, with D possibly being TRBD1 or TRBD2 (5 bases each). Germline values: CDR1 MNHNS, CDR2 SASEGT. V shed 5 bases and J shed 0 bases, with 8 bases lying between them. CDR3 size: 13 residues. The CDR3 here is CASSTGPSYEQYF. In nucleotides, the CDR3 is TGTGCCAGCAGTACGGGACCCTCCTACGAGCAGTACTTC.